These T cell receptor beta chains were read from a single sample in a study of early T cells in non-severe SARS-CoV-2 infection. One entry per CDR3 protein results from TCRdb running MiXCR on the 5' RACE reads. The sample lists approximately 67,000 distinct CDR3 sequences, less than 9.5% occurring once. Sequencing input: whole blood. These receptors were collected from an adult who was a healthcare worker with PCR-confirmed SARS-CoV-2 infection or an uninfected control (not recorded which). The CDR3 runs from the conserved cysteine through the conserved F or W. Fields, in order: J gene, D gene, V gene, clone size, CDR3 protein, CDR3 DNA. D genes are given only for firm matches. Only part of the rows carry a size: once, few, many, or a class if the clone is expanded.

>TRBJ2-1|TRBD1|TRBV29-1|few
CSVDTGGGTNEQFF
TGCAGCGTGGATACAGGGGGAGGAACCAATGAGCAGTTCTTC
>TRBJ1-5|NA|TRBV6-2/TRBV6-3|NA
CASSYIGPLWPQHF
TGTGCCAGCAGTTACATCGGGCCCTTATGGCCCCAGCATTTT
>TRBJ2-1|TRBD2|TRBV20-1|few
CSAAGDSRDEQFF
TGCAGTGCTGCGGGGGACTCAAGGGATGAGCAGTTCTTC
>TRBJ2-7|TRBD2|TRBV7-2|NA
CASSRTSSEQYF
TGTGCCAGCAGCCGGACTAGCTCCGAGCAGTACTTC
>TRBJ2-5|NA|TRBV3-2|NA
CASSPKAGQEDQETQYF
TGTGCCAGCAGCCCAAAAGCCGGACAGGAGGACCAAGAGACCCAGTACTTC
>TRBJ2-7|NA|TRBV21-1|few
CASSKDAGSTYEQYF
TGTGCCAGCAGCAAAGACGCGGGTTCCACCTACGAGCAGTACTTC
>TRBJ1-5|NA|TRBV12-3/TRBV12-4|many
CASSLMGGGNQPQHF
TGTGCCAGCAGTTTAATGGGCGGTGGCAATCAGCCCCAGCATTTT
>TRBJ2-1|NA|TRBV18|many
CASSPVGNEQFF
TGTGCCAGCTCACCAGTGGGCAATGAGCAGTTCTTC
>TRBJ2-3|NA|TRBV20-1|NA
CSLYTRVGTDTQYF
TGCAGCCTGTACACTCGAGTAGGCACAGATACGCAGTATTTT
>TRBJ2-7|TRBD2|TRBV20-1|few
CSPAPGLVPPEQYF
TGCAGTCCAGCACCCGGACTAGTGCCTCCCGAGCAGTACTTC
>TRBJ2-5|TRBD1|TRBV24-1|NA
CATSDSPGGDWVETQYF
TGTGCCACCAGTGATTCACCAGGGGGCGATTGGGTAGAGACCCAGTACTTC
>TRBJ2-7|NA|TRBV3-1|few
CASSPYQGRYEQYF
TGTGCCAGCAGCCCCTATCAAGGGCGTTACGAGCAGTACTTC
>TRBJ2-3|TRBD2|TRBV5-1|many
CASSSLASGGGPDTQYF
TGCGCCAGCAGCTCCTTAGCTAGCGGGGGAGGTCCAGATACGCAGTATTTT
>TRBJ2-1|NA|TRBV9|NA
CASSAVAGFPAVVDEQFF
TGTGCCAGCAGCGCCGTCGCAGGCTTCCCGGCCGTAGTTGATGAGCAGTTCTTC
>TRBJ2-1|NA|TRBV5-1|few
CASSSLVSDEQFF
TGCGCCAGCAGCTCACTAGTTTCCGATGAGCAGTTCTTC
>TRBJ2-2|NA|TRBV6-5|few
CASSSPLIHPTGELFF
TGTGCCAGCAGTTCCCCGCTCATCCACCCCACCGGGGAGCTGTTTTTT
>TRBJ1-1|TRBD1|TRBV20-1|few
CSGRGGGAAEAFF
TGCAGTGGAAGAGGGGGCGGTGCAGCTGAAGCTTTCTTT
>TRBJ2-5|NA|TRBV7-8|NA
CASSYTLQETQYF
TGTGCCAGCAGCTACACGTTACAAGAGACCCAGTACTTC
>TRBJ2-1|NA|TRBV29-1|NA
CSVVVADNEQFF
TGCAGCGTTGTAGTGGCGGACAATGAGCAGTTCTTC